These 12 T cell receptor beta chains share one sample of origin, sequenced in a study of vaccination effects on CD4 cells after COVID-19. Their antigens are not known. Following a 10-day culture, CD4+ T cells were purified. The person's infection with SARS-CoV-2, confirmed by PCR, took place between March and December 2020. Either the mRNA-1273 or the BNT162b2 vaccine was given to participants as two doses. Measured with immunoSEQ multiplex PCR; TCRdb has only the in-frame clones, and not every one. The data contain about 46,000 clones, 65% to 75% of them singletons. This sample comprised CD4+ T cells from PBMCs cultured without peptide, obtained after COVID-19 vaccination. The receptors here all came from a human donor who had a prior SARS-CoV-2 infection.

The table lists this clone with a count of one. The chain employs TRBV24-1 and TRBJ1-5; TRBD1 is a possible D gene (6 bases). Germline-derived CDR1 and CDR2 are KGHDR and SFDVKD. The CDR3 sequence is 16 residues long. The V and J ends lost 10 bases and 1 base respectively, with 19 bases between them. CDR3 bases: TGTGCCACGAAACCGAGGGGGACACTAAGCAATCAGCCCCAGCATTTT. Its protein product is CATKPRGTLSNQPQHF.

The CDR3 sequence is CASSQYIGTNTGELFF. Here the CDR3 DNA reads TGTGCCAGCAGCCAATATATAGGCACGAACACCGGGGAGCTGTTTTTT. The chain is built from TRBV3-1 (or the pseudogene TRBV3-2) and TRBJ2-2; D is unclear. The germline gives CDR1 LGHDT, CDR2 YNNKEL (reference sequence). V lost 2 bases, J lost 0 bases, and 10 bases lay in between. This CDR3 contains 16 residues.

By sample fraction, this clone is medium-sized. V is TRBV11-2 and J is TRBJ2-7; D gene uncertain. Trimming pared 3 bases from V and 1 base from J, leaving 10 bases between. CDR1 SGHAT and CDR2 FQNNGV come from the germline V gene. This CDR3 comprises 14 residues. The CDR3 sequence: CASSFDIYSYEQYF. The CDR3 DNA follows: TGTGCCAGCAGCTTCGACATTTATTCCTACGAGCAGTACTTC.

V and J are TRBV5-5 and TRBJ1-3; D ambiguous. Germline CDR1 reads SGHKS; CDR2 reads YYEKEE (reference sequence). V lost 0 bases to trimming and J lost 4 bases, with 8 bases between them. This CDR3 is 14 amino acids long. The DNA of the CDR3 is TGTGCCAGCAGCTTGGGGGGATCCGGAAACACCATATATTTT. The encoded protein is CASSLGGSGNTIYF.

The rearrangement uses TRBV3-1 (or the pseudogene TRBV3-2) and TRBJ1-2; TRBD1 aligns across 11 bases. This CDR3 comprises 15 residues. Germline CDR1 LGHDT, CDR2 YNNKEL (reference sequence). Trimming took 4 bases from V and 3 from J; bases not matched to a gene: 4. The CDR3 loop reads CASSRGTGGDYGYTF. CDR3 DNA sequence: TGTGCCAGCAGCCGCGGGACAGGGGGGGACTATGGCTACACCTTC.

V and J are TRBV28 and TRBJ1-6; TRBD1 matches 8 bases. CDR1 and CDR2 (germline): MDHEN, SYDVKM. The ends lost 3 bases at V and 7 bases at J; junction bases unmatched: 5. This CDR3 has 15 residues. CDR3 protein: CASSLFRGRNSPLHF. For the CDR3, the DNA is TGTGCCAGCAGTTTGTTCAGGGGGCGGAATTCACCCCTCCACTTT.

This chain links TRBV29-1 with TRBJ2-5; TRBD1 agrees at 8 bases. Trimming removed 4 bases from V and 5 bases from J; junction bases left unmatched: 15. Looked up from germline, CDR1 is SQVTM and CDR2 is ANQGSEA. The CDR3 runs 16 residues. Written as DNA, the CDR3 is TGCAGCGTTGCCCTAAAGGGCCAGGGGGCGTGGGAGACCCAGTACTTC. This sequence encodes CSVALKGQGAWETQYF.

This sequence joins TRBV6-5 and TRBJ2-1; D may match TRBD1 or TRBD2 (5 bases each). The CDR3 runs 15 residues. Germline CDR1 MNHEY, CDR2 SVGAGI. V shed 6 bases and J shed 5 bases, with 17 bases lying between them. CDR3 region: CASRLTRKGHNEQFF. The CDR3 coding sequence is TGTGCCAGCAGGCTTACTAGGAAGGGACACAATGAGCAGTTCTTC.

The V and J genes are TRBV27 and TRBJ1-3; D not certain. This CDR3 has 13 residues. CDR1 and CDR2 from the germline V gene are MNHEY and SMNVEV (reference sequence). Trimming removed 6 bases from V and 0 bases from J, with 6 bases in between. CDR3: CASRPASGNTIYF. Written as DNA, the CDR3 is TGTGCCAGCAGGCCGGCCTCTGGAAACACCATATATTTT.

The chain links TRBV11-2 to TRBJ2-3; TRBD1 is a possible D gene (5 bases). CDR3 length: 17 amino acids. In germline, CDR1 is SGHAT, CDR2 FQNNGV. The V and J ends lost 0 bases and 6 bases respectively, with 19 bases between them. The CDR3 sequence is CASSLDRQGLGVDTQYF. The DNA of the CDR3 is TGTGCCAGCAGCTTAGATCGGCAGGGTTTAGGGGTGGATACGCAGTATTTT.

J is TRBJ2-3 and V is TRBV5-1, with D uncertain. The CDR3 has 13 residues. The germline V and J ends were trimmed by 0 bases and 3 bases, with 5 bases remaining between them. CDR1 is SGHRS, CDR2 YFSETQ, per germline. CDR3 amino acids: CASSLELTDTQYF. The CDR3 DNA sequence: TGCGCCAGCAGCTTGGAACTTACAGATACGCAGTATTTT.

J is TRBJ1-1 and V is TRBV2, with D unresolved. The V and J ends lost 8 bases and 2 bases respectively, with 9 bases between them. CDR3 length: 12 residues. Germline V gene sequence: CDR1 SNHLY, CDR2 FYNNEI. CDR3: CASRTGNTEAFF. Written as DNA, the CDR3 is TGTGCCAGCCGGACGGGAAACACTGAAGCTTTCTTT.